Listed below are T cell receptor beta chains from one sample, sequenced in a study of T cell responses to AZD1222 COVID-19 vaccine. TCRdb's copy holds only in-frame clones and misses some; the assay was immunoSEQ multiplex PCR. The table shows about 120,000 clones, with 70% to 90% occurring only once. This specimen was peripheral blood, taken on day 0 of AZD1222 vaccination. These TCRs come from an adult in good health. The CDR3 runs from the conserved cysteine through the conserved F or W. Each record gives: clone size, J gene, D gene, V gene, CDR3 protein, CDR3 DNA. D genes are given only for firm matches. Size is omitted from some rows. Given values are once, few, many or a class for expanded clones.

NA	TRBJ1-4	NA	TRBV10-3	CAISETGWLATNEKLFF	TGTGCCATCAGTGAGACAGGGTGGCTGGCAACTAATGAAAAACTGTTTTTT
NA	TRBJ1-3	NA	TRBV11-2	CASSWAWSSGNTIYF	TGTGCCAGCAGTTGGGCTTGGAGTTCTGGAAACACCATATATTTT
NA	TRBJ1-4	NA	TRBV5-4	CASSLLPETHTNEKLFF	TGTGCCAGCAGCTTGTTGCCGGAGACACATACTAATGAAAAACTGTTTTTT
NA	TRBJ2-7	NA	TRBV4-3	CASSQVPGHYEQYF	TGCGCCAGCAGCCAAGTCCCGGGTCATTACGAGCAGTACTTC
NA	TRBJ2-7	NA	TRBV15	CATSREPTWLGEQYF	TGTGCCACCAGCAGAGAACCGACCTGGCTGGGCGAGCAGTACTTC
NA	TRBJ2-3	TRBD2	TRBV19	CASSKVAGSADTQYF	TGTGCCAGTAGTAAGGTAGCGGGGAGTGCAGATACGCAGTATTTT
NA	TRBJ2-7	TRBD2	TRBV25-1	CASRTSGGYSYEQYF	TGTGCCAGCAGAACTAGCGGGGGTTACTCCTACGAGCAGTACTTC
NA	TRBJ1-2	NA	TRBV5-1	CASSFEGSSYGYTF	TGCGCCAGCAGCTTCGAGGGTTCAAGCTATGGCTACACCTTC
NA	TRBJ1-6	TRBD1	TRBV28	CASSFPGGNSPLHF	TGTGCCAGCAGTTTCCCAGGGGGTAATTCACCCCTCCACTTT
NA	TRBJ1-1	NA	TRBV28	CASSRWRGGEATEAFF	TGTGCCAGCAGTAGGTGGCGTGGGGGCGAGGCCACTGAAGCTTTCTTT
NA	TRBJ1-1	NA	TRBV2	CASSDTVIVGGSNTEAFF	TGTGCCAGCAGTGACACGGTGATTGTCGGGGGCTCGAACACTGAAGCTTTCTTT
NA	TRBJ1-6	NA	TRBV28	CASTGEVWINSPLHF	TGTGCCAGCACTGGGGAGGTCTGGATCAATTCACCCCTCCACTTT
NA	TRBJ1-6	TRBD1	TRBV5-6	CASSPRTGTVPSPLHF	TGTGCCAGCAGCCCGAGGACAGGGACTGTTCCTTCACCCCTCCACTTT
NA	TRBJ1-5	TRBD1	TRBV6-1	CASSDEGTAIAIQPQHF	TGTGCCAGCAGTGACGAAGGGACAGCTATCGCGATTCAGCCCCAGCATTTT
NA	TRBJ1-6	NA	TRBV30	CAWSFPGTRDSPLHF	TGTGCCTGGAGCTTCCCAGGCACTCGAGATTCACCCCTCCACTTT
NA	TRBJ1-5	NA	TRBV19	CASSNRYQPQHF	TGTGCCAGTTCGAACAGATATCAGCCCCAGCATTTT
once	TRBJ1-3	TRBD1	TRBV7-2	CASSRGQGGSGNTIYF	TGTGCCAGCAGCCGGGGACAGGGGGGATCTGGAAACACCATATATTTT
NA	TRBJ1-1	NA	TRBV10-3	CAITRDTTNTEAFF	TGTGCCATCACCAGGGACACAACTAACACTGAAGCTTTCTTT
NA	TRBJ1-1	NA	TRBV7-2	CASSPDQQGFISEAFF	TGTGCCAGCAGCCCGGACCAACAGGGATTTATCAGTGAAGCTTTCTTT
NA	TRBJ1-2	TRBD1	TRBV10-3	CAISEGTGLGGYGYTF	TGTGCCATCAGTGAGGGGACAGGCCTCGGGGGCTATGGCTACACCTTC
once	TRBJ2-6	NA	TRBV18	CASSPVTSSGANVLTF	TGTGCCAGCTCACCAGTGACGAGCTCTGGGGCCAACGTCCTGACTTTC
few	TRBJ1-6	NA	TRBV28	CASSLDRGDSPLHF	TGTGCCAGCAGTTTAGATCGCGGGGATTCACCCCTCCACTTT
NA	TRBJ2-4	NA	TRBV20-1	CSATEWDKRAKNIQYF	TGCAGTGCTACTGAATGGGACAAAAGAGCCAAAAACATTCAGTACTTC
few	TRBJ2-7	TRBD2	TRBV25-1	CASSETGGANDEQYF	TGTGCCAGCAGTGAAACGGGGGGGGCCAACGACGAGCAGTACTTC
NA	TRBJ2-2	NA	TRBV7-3	CASSLQGANTGELFF	TGTGCCAGCAGCTTACAAGGGGCGAACACCGGGGAGCTGTTTTTT
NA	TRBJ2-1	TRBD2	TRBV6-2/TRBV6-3	CASSWGTSGEHEQFF	TGTGCCAGCAGTTGGGGGACTAGCGGGGAGCATGAGCAGTTCTTC
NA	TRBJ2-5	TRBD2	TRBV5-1	CASSPGTSGGQETQYF	TGCGCCAGCAGCCCAGGGACTAGCGGGGGCCAAGAGACCCAGTACTTC
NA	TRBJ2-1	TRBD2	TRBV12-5	CASGSGLAEQFF	TGTGCTAGTGGTTCGGGACTAGCGGAGCAGTTCTTC
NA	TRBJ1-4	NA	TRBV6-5	CASSLGIGREKLFF	TGTGCCAGCAGTTTAGGGATTGGTCGGGAAAAACTGTTTTTT
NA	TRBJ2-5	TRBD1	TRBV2	CASMGQGFLQETQYF	TGTGCCAGCATGGGACAGGGGTTTCTCCAAGAGACCCAGTACTTC
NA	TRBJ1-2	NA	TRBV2	CASSVSGPNYGYTF	TGTGCCAGCAGTGTATCGGGTCCTAACTATGGCTACACCTTC
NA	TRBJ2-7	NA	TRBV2	CAINGDGSYEQYF	TGTGCCATCAACGGGGACGGATCCTACGAGCAGTACTTC
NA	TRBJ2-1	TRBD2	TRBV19	CASSIRGTRGFNEQFF	TGTGCCAGTAGTATACGTGGGACTAGAGGATTCAATGAGCAGTTCTTC
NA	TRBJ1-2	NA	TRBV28	CASSPPGADGYTF	TGTGCCAGCAGCCCTCCCGGAGCCGATGGCTACACCTTC
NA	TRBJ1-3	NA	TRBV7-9	CASSLVGAQNTIYF	TGTGCCAGCAGCTTAGTGGGGGCGCAGAACACCATATATTTT
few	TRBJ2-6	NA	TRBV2	CASSEAGGSGANVLTF	TGTGCCAGCAGTGAAGCGGGGGGCTCTGGGGCCAACGTCCTGACTTTC
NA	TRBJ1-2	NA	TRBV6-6	CAIQLPEAGYTF	TGTGCCATCCAGTTGCCCGAAGCTGGCTACACCTTC
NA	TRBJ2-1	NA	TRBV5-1	CASSTNWGSYNEQFF	TGCGCCAGCAGCACTAACTGGGGCTCCTACAATGAGCAGTTCTTC
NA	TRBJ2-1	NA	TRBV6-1	CASSEGLVGHYNEQFF	TGTGCCAGCAGTGAGGGGTTGGTGGGCCACTACAATGAGCAGTTCTTC
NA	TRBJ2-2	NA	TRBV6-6	CATRLIPTTGELFF	TGTGCCACCAGACTCATTCCAACCACCGGGGAGCTGTTTTTT
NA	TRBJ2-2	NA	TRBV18	CASSPGGELFF	TGTGCCAGCTCACCCGGCGGGGAGCTGTTTTTT
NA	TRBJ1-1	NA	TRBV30	CAWSSEMNTEAFF	TGTGCCTGGAGTTCTGAAATGAACACTGAAGCTTTCTTT
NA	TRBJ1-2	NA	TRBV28	CASSLFGSSGVGYTF	TGTGCCAGCAGTTTGTTCGGTAGCTCGGGGGTTGGCTACACCTTC
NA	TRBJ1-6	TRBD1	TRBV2	CASGRGTGDNSPLHF	TGTGCCAGCGGGCGGGGGACAGGTGACAATTCACCCCTCCACTTT
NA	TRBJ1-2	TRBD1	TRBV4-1	CASSTDRPGQFYGYTF	TGCGCCAGCAGCACCGACAGACCGGGACAGTTCTATGGCTACACCTTC
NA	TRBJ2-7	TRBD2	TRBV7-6	CASSASGGANFYEQYF	TGTGCCAGCAGCGCGTCCGGGGGGGCAAATTTCTACGAGCAGTACTTC
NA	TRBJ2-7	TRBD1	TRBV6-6	CASRTGNTYEQYF	TGTGCCAGCCGGACAGGGAATACTTACGAGCAGTACTTC
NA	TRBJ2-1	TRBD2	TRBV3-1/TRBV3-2	CASSTRTSGTYNEQFF	TGTGCCAGCAGCACCCGGACTAGCGGAACCTACAATGAGCAGTTCTTC
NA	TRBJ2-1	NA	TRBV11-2	CASSLILLARNEQFF	TGTGCCAGCAGCTTAATTCTATTGGCGCGGAATGAGCAGTTCTTC
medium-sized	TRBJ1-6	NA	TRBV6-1	CASSEGDNSPLHF	TGTGCCAGCAGTGAGGGGGACAATTCACCCCTCCACTTT
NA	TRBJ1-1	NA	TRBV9	CASSVRGGTEAFF	TGTGCCAGCAGCGTAAGGGGGGGCACTGAAGCTTTCTTT